Shown below are 13 T cell receptor beta chains from a single sample sequenced in a study of T cell responses to AZD1222 COVID-19 vaccine. TCRdb's copy holds only in-frame clones and misses some; the assay was immunoSEQ multiplex PCR. The sample lists about 140,000 clones, 85% to 95% occurring once. This specimen was peripheral blood, taken 28 days after the second AZD1222 dose. The receptors come from an adult who received the AZD1222 COVID-19 vaccine.

The chain links TRBV6-1 to TRBJ1-2, with 8 bases identical to TRBD1. The CDR3 sequence is 15 residues long. Germline loops: CDR1 MNHNS, CDR2 SASEGT. V shed 2 bases, J shed 3 bases, and the junction held 5 bases outside the gene matches. The CDR3, as DNA: TGTGCCAGCAGTGAACAACCGACAGGGGACTATGGCTACACCTTC. It is translated as CASSEQPTGDYGYTF.

The chain recombines TRBV19 with TRBJ2-7; no reliable D call. The CDR3 has 12 residues. V lost 8 bases and J 0 bases, leaving 8 bases between the germline ends. CDR1 is LNHDA, CDR2 SQIVND, per germline (reference sequence). The CDR3: CASWDSSYEQYF. As DNA, the CDR3 is TGTGCCAGTTGGGATAGCTCCTACGAGCAGTACTTC.

V and J are TRBV30 and TRBJ2-7, with unresolved D. CDR3 size: 13 residues. Trimming removed 0 bases at V and 2 bases at J, with 8 bases between. From germline, CDR1 is GTSNPN and CDR2 SVGIG (reference sequence). In DNA, the CDR3 is TGTGCCTGGAGTGTATCCGAACCCTACGAGCAGTACTTC. Translated, it gives CAWSVSEPYEQYF.

J is TRBJ1-1 and V is TRBV12-3 or TRBV12-4; D gene uncertain. V gave up 2 bases and J gave up 7 bases, with 11 bases separating them. CDR3 length: 13 residues. The CDR3 sequence: CASSLFPIGEAFF. The CDR3 DNA follows: TGTGCCAGCAGTTTATTTCCCATCGGTGAAGCTTTCTTT.

Here the CDR3 DNA reads TGCGCCAGCAGCCACCGGGGAAACAATCGCCTAAACTCTGGGGCCAACGTCCTGACTTTC. As protein: CASSHRGNNRLNSGANVLTF. The V and J genes are TRBV4-1 and TRBJ2-6, with D possibly matching TRBD2 (5 bases). Germline V gene sequence: CDR1 MGHRA, CDR2 YSYEKL. The V gene lost 3 bases and the J gene lost 0 bases, with 21 bases spanning the gap. The CDR3 spans 20 residues.

The J gene is TRBJ1-1, the V gene TRBV5-6; no definite D call. CDR1 is SGHDT, CDR2 YYEEEE, per germline. CDR3 length equals 15 residues. V was clipped by 0 bases and J by 0 bases, with 9 bases between them. CDR3: CASSLASVLNTEAFF. Written as DNA, the CDR3 is TGTGCCAGCAGCTTGGCGTCCGTGTTGAACACTGAAGCTTTCTTT.

V is TRBV12-3 or TRBV12-4 and J is TRBJ2-3; possibly TRBD2 for D (5 bases). Trimming pared 6 bases from V and 1 base from J, leaving 8 bases between. This CDR3 region has 13 residues. The CDR3, as DNA: TGTGCCAGCAGGAGGGCCGGCACAGATACGCAGTATTTT. Translated, it gives CASRRAGTDTQYF.

This clone was seen only once. The chain employs TRBV3-1 (or the pseudogene TRBV3-2) and TRBJ2-7, with D possibly being TRBD2 (6 bases). The V and J ends lost 1 base and 2 bases respectively, with 18 bases between them. Looked up from germline, CDR1 is LGHDT and CDR2 is YNNKEL (reference sequence). The CDR3 is made up of 17 amino acids. CDR3 protein: CASSQGSIGGGTYEQYF. The CDR3 nucleotides read TGTGCCAGCAGCCAAGGAAGCATCGGAGGAGGGACCTACGAGCAGTACTTC.

V gene TRBV7-9 combines with J gene TRBJ1-2; D may be TRBD1 (5 bases). Germline lookup yields CDR1 SEHNR and CDR2 FQNEAQ (reference sequence). Trimming left V 2 bases short and J 7 bases short, with 17 bases between. This CDR3 has 15 residues. This chain's CDR3 is CASSLSRTPGAGYTF. In DNA, the CDR3 is TGTGCCAGCAGCTTATCTAGGACACCTGGGGCTGGCTACACCTTC.

This chain connects TRBV19 to TRBJ2-7; D gene ambiguous. With 1 base removed from V and 2 bases from J, the gap between germline ends came to 9 bases. The CDR3 covers 14 residues. Germline loops: CDR1 LNHDA, CDR2 SQIVND (reference sequence). The CDR3 DNA is TGTGCCAGTAGTATAGGCCCTACTACCTACGAGCAGTACTTC. It is translated as CASSIGPTTYEQYF.

The chain has TRBV27 and TRBJ1-4; tentatively, D is TRBD1 (5 bases). Germline V lookup: CDR1 MNHEY, CDR2 SMNVEV (reference sequence). The CDR3 spans 15 residues. Trimming took 6 bases from V and 1 from J, leaving 12 bases between them. CDR3: CASSLGLGTNEKLFF. The CDR3 DNA sequence: TGTGCCAGCAGCCTGGGGCTGGGAACTAATGAAAAACTGTTTTTT.

The chain recombines TRBV18 with TRBJ1-4; D ambiguous. Germline lookup yields CDR1 KGHSH and CDR2 LQKENI. This CDR3 is 13 amino acids long. V lost 5 bases and J 3 bases, leaving 7 bases between the germline ends. CDR3 DNA sequence: TGTGCCAGCTCAGCTCAGGCTAATGAAAAACTGTTTTTT. This translates into CASSAQANEKLFF.

For this clone: Other DNA variants within this sample encode the same CDR3. The chain couples TRBV19 to TRBJ1-1; D is unresolved. The length of the CDR3 is 14 residues. Trimming stripped 3 bases from V and 1 base from J, with 9 bases between. Germline V gene data show CDR1 as LNHDA and CDR2 as SQIVND (reference sequence). This chain's CDR3 is CASSIAGANTEAFF. The CDR3 DNA sequence: TGTGCCAGTAGTATCGCAGGCGCGAACACTGAAGCTTTCTTT.